This is a list of T cell receptor beta chains from one sample in a study of PD-L1 blockade in urothelial cancer. Measured with immunoSEQ multiplex PCR; TCRdb has only the in-frame clones, and not every one. In the table there are over 75,000 clones, approximately 81% of which are singletons. Sample: PBMCs, taken around atezolizumab (anti-PD-L1) treatment. The source of these receptors is a man aged 60 to 69 with urothelial cancer. Both conserved end residues are part of each CDR3. The D gene is left open where the match is weak. Clone size is stated in some rows and not others, as once, few, many or a class when expanded.

j_call d_call v_call clone_size cdr3_nt cdr3_aa
TRBJ2-5 TRBD2 TRBV5-4 - TGTGCCAGCAGCTTAGTCCAAGCGGGAGTTGAGACCCAGTACTTC CASSLVQAGVETQYF
TRBJ2-1 TRBD2 TRBV6-1 few TGTGCCAGCAGGGCTAGCGGGGGGGTCTACAATGAGCAGTTCTTC CASRASGGVYNEQFF
TRBJ2-1 TRBD1 TRBV6-5 - TGTGCCAGCAGTTACTCGAGACAGGGGAGCAATGAGCAGTTCTTC CASSYSRQGSNEQFF
TRBJ2-7 - TRBV5-1 - TGCGCCAGCAGCTTTGGGCAGCCCTTCGAGGGTTACGAGCAGTACTTC CASSFGQPFEGYEQYF
TRBJ2-7 TRBD1 TRBV6-5 - TGTGCCAGCAGTCCACAGGGGACCATCCTCTACGAGCAGTACTTC CASSPQGTILYEQYF
TRBJ2-7 TRBD1 TRBV6-5 - TGTGCCAGCAGTTACTCGTACAGGACAGGGGGTTACGAGCAGTACTTC CASSYSYRTGGYEQYF
TRBJ2-7 TRBD1 TRBV6-6 - TGTGCCAGCAGCTGGGACAGGGGGATTTTCTACGAGCAGTACTTC CASSWDRGIFYEQYF
TRBJ1-2 TRBD1 TRBV7-6 - TGTGCCAGCAGCGCGGGACAGGCTAACTATGGCTACACCTTC CASSAGQANYGYTF
TRBJ2-7 TRBD1 TRBV4-1 - TGCGCCAGCAGCCAGAACAGGGGTAATGGCGAGCAGTACTTC CASSQNRGNGEQYF
TRBJ1-1 TRBD1 TRBV29-1 - TGCAGCGCCAGTGGGACAGTCGCTACTGAAGCTTTCTTT CSASGTVATEAFF
TRBJ2-2 - TRBV25-1 - TGTGCCAGCAGTATGTCGGGGGTAAACACCGGGGAGCTGTTTTTT CASSMSGVNTGELFF
TRBJ2-1 - TRBV4-2 - TGTGCCAGCAGCCAGCCCCCGTCGGGGAATGAGCAGTTCTTC CASSQPPSGNEQFF
TRBJ1-1 TRBD1 TRBV2 - TGTGCCAGCAGTCCCGACAGGGTAGCTTTCTTT CASSPDRVAFF
TRBJ1-5 - TRBV18 few TGTGCCAGCTCACCGGGGTTTCCCGGTGAGGGTCAGCCCCAGCATTTT CASSPGFPGEGQPQHF
TRBJ2-7 - TRBV19 - TGTGCCAGTAGTATCCAACAGGGAGACTACGAGCAGTACTTC CASSIQQGDYEQYF
TRBJ2-5 - TRBV4-2 once TGTGCCAGCAGCTCACAGCCTAGCGCCCAAGAGACCCAGTACTTC CASSSQPSAQETQYF
TRBJ1-2 - TRBV5-5 few TGTGCCAGCAGCTTTGAGAACCCCTATGGCTACACCTTC CASSFENPYGYTF
TRBJ2-5 - TRBV2 once TGTGCCAGCAATACGGGGTTTCAAGAGACCCAGTACTTC CASNTGFQETQYF
TRBJ2-1 - TRBV6-5 - TGTGCCAGCAGAGAGGGACAACCGGGGGAGCAGTTCTTC CASREGQPGEQFF
TRBJ2-7 - TRBV6-5 - TGTGCCAGCACCTCACCCACAGGGAGAGGATACGAGCAGTACTTC CASTSPTGRGYEQYF